A single sample is the source of the 11 T cell receptor beta chains below, sequenced in a study of neurological immune-mediated disorders. TCRdb recomputed calls from the 5' RACE reads with MiXCR, one row per CDR3 protein. Of under 70,000 distinct CDR3 sequences listed, 3% to 4% were seen once; the top ten hold roughly 7%. Source material: PBMCs. The receptors originated from a woman aged 55-69 years with multiple sclerosis.

There are many counts of this clonotype. The chain is built from TRBV5-6 and TRBJ2-4; a possible D gene is TRBD1 (5 bases). Germline loops: CDR1 SGHDT, CDR2 YYEEEE. Trimming took off 5 bases at V and 6 bases at J, with 18 bases between the two ends. This CDR3 has 15 residues. CDR3 sequence (DNA): TGTGCCAGCAGACAGGACCCCGATGGCGGAAACATTCAGTACTTC. Protein sequence: CASRQDPDGGNIQYF.

This clonotype showed up many times. V is TRBV11-2 and J is TRBJ1-2; D gene ambiguous. CDR3 size: 12 residues. Germline V gene sequence: CDR1 SGHAT, CDR2 FQNNGV. Trimming left V 5 bases short and J 4 bases short, with 8 bases between. DNA for the CDR3: TGTGCCAGCAGCAGTATTTCCTATGGCTACACCTTC. Its protein is CASSSISYGYTF.

This clonotype has at least ten counts. The chain couples TRBV6-5 to TRBJ2-1, with D maybe TRBD1 (5 bases). V gave up 8 bases and J gave up 7 bases, with 21 bases separating them. In germline, CDR1 is MNHEY, CDR2 SVGAGI. There are 15 residues in the CDR3. The CDR3 loop is CASRVRATIGNEQFF. The DNA for the CDR3 is TGTGCCAGCCGTGTCAGGGCTACCATAGGAAATGAGCAGTTCTTC.

This clonotype was seen repeatedly, ten times or more. The CDR3 region is CASSFPTHRQETQYF. DNA of the CDR3: TGTGCCAGCAGTTTCCCAACACACCGCCAAGAGACCCAGTACTTC. The chain combines TRBV28 with TRBJ2-5; no firm D call. This CDR3 region has 15 residues. V was pared by 3 bases and J by 1 base, with 12 bases between. The V gene's germline CDR1 is MDHEN and CDR2 SYDVKM.

This clonotype was found many times. The J gene is TRBJ2-7, the V gene TRBV10-3, with TRBD2 matching over 11 bases. The CDR3 is made up of 15 amino acids. Germline V CDR1 and CDR2: ENHRY, SYGVKD. V lost 6 bases to trimming and J lost 2 bases; unmatched junction nucleotides: 6. DNA for the CDR3: TGTGCCATCAGCACAATAGCGGGAGGGCCCTACGAGCAGTACTTC. Amino acid sequence: CAISTIAGGPYEQYF.

This clonotype was counted many times. The rearrangement links TRBV20-1 to TRBJ2-5; 8 nucleotides align to TRBD2. The CDR3 has 15 amino acids. Trimming removed 5 bases from V and 1 base from J; junction bases left unmatched: 9. Looked up from germline, CDR1 is DFQATT and CDR2 is SNEGSKA (reference sequence). CDR3 sequence: CSAAPQRGIQETQYF. For the CDR3, the DNA is TGCAGTGCTGCCCCCCAGCGGGGGATCCAAGAGACCCAGTACTTC.

In this sample, this clonotype turned up many times. This chain connects TRBV3-1 to TRBJ1-2; 7 positions match TRBD1. V lost 2 bases and J lost 1; bases outside the gene matches: 7. The germline gives CDR1 LGHDT, CDR2 YNNKEL (reference sequence). The CDR3 runs to 16 residues. CDR3 amino acids: CASSQPTGSLNYGYTF. In DNA form, the CDR3 reads TGTGCCAGCAGCCAACCGACAGGGTCCCTTAACTATGGCTACACCTTC.

This clonotype was recorded at least ten times. The V and J genes are TRBV12-3 or TRBV12-4 and TRBJ2-5; 7 bases agree with TRBD1. This CDR3 is 16 amino acids long. J gave up 3 bases and V 5 bases, and 12 bases lay outside the gene matches. The chain's CDR3 is CASSPAKGQQKETQYF. As DNA, the CDR3 is TGTGCCAGCAGTCCCGCTAAGGGACAGCAAAAAGAGACCCAGTACTTC.

The table lists this clonotype with many counts. The chain has TRBV12-3 or TRBV12-4 and TRBJ1-1; D may be TRBD1 (5 bases). Trimming took 7 bases from V and 8 from J, leaving 14 bases between them. The CDR3 sequence is 12 residues long. CDR3 nucleotides: TGTGCCAGCACCCTCAGGGCATCAGAAGCTTTCTTT. Protein sequence: CASTLRASEAFF.

This clonotype came up many times. V and J are TRBV5-6 and TRBJ2-1, with unresolved D. V was pared by 1 base and J by 4 bases, with 21 bases between. In germline, CDR1 is SGHDT, CDR2 YYEEEE. CDR3 size: 18 residues. The chain's CDR3 is CASSLTTEINYPYNEQFF. In nucleotides, the CDR3 is TGTGCCAGCAGCTTGACTACAGAGATCAACTACCCGTACAATGAGCAGTTCTTC.

This clonotype was found many times. V usage is TRBV5-5 and J usage is TRBJ1-5; D uncertain. V lost 3 bases and J 5 bases, leaving 9 bases between the germline ends. Germline CDR1 reads SGHKS; CDR2 reads YYEKEE (reference sequence). CDR3 length equals 13 residues. CDR3 region: CASSSRAYQPQHF. CDR3 coding DNA: TGTGCCAGCAGCTCCCGAGCGTATCAGCCCCAGCATTTT.